This passage covers 25 T cell receptor beta chains from one sample sequenced in a study of T cells after yellow fever vaccination. Using its own MiXCR run on the 5' RACE reads, TCRdb lists one record per CDR3 protein. The sample includes about 130,000 distinct CDR3 sequences, roughly 10% seen only once; the top ten take almost 40%. Material: CD8+ T cells sorted from PBMCs, obtained on the day of the yellow fever booster vaccination. These receptors were taken from a man aged 18 to 29 who received the YFV17D yellow fever vaccine.

The chain employs TRBV19 and TRBJ1-1, with a possible D match to TRBD1 (5 bases). Germline-derived CDR1 and CDR2 are LNHDA and SQIVND (reference sequence). Deletions cut 8 bases from V and 5 bases from J, with 15 bases between. The CDR3 contains 13 residues. In DNA form, the CDR3 reads TGTGCCAGTGGGGCGGGAGTAGGGACTGAAGCTTTCTTT. It yields the protein CASGAGVGTEAFF.

This clonotype was observed a few times. J is TRBJ2-2 and V is TRBV6-2 or TRBV6-3, with 7 bases fitting TRBD1. Trimming took 4 bases from V and 3 from J; bases not matched to a gene: 11. The CDR3 has 17 residues. From germline, CDR1 is MNHEY and CDR2 SVGEGT. CDR3 region: CASSSNQGVLYTGELFF. As DNA, the CDR3 is TGTGCCAGCAGTTCCAACCAGGGGGTTCTTTACACCGGGGAGCTGTTTTTT.

This clonotype was seen once. The DNA of the CDR3 is TGTGCCAGTAGCCGACAGGTGGGGGATAGCAATCAGCCCCAGCATTTT. Translating gives CASSRQVGDSNQPQHF. The genes are TRBV19 and TRBJ1-5; D is possibly TRBD1 (6 bases). The CDR3 is 16 residues long. Germline V CDR1 and CDR2: LNHDA, SQIVND (reference sequence). V shed 6 bases and J shed 0 bases, with 15 bases lying between them.

Only a few counts were recorded for this clonotype. The chain combines TRBV7-9 with TRBJ2-5; possibly TRBD1 or TRBD2 for D (5 bases each). CDR3 length: 14 amino acids. The V and J ends lost 4 bases and 1 base respectively, with 10 bases between them. Germline assignment: CDR1 SEHNR and CDR2 FQNEAQ (reference sequence). The CDR3 region is CASSSEGSQETQYF. The CDR3 DNA is TGTGCCAGCAGCTCCGAGGGGAGCCAAGAGACCCAGTACTTC.

This clonotype was seen repeatedly, ten times or more. This chain uses TRBV24-1 with TRBJ2-7; D is unresolved. Trimming took off 9 bases at V and 4 bases at J, with 9 bases between the two ends. CDR1 is KGHDR and CDR2 is SFDVKD in the germline V gene. This CDR3 spans 11 amino acids. CDR3 amino acids: CATRVGYEQYV. CDR3 DNA sequence: TGTGCCACCCGGGTCGGTTACGAGCAGTACGTC.

This clonotype came up many times. This chain uses TRBV7-6 with TRBJ2-1, with D unclear. CDR3 length: 20 residues. Germline CDR1 is SGHVS and CDR2 is FNYEAQ. V dropped 1 base and J dropped 0 bases, with 22 bases sitting between them. CDR3 bases: TGTGCCAGCAGCTTAGGGCAGGACGGCGTCGTCCTTAGCTCCTACAATGAGCAGTTCTTC. Translated, it gives CASSLGQDGVVLSSYNEQFF.

This clonotype was picked up a small number of times. The chain employs TRBV28 and TRBJ2-2; D is perhaps TRBD1 (6 bases). In germline, CDR1 is MDHEN, CDR2 SYDVKM. This CDR3 contains 14 residues. V was shortened by 5 bases and J by 5 bases, with 12 bases between the two germline ends. CDR3 protein: CASSIQGETGELFF. DNA for the CDR3: TGTGCCAGCAGTATACAGGGAGAAACCGGGGAGCTGTTTTTT.

This clonotype was seen at least ten times. This chain links TRBV4-1 with TRBJ2-1; D remains unclear. Trimming pared 1 base from V and 0 bases from J, leaving 7 bases between. The CDR3 runs 15 residues. CDR1 and CDR2 from the germline V gene are MGHRA and YSYEKL. The CDR3 bases are TGCGCCAGCAGCCAAGCGGGCAGCTCCTACAATGAGCAGTTCTTC. Protein sequence: CASSQAGSSYNEQFF.

This clonotype was found many times. The gene calls are TRBV10-3 and TRBJ2-7; D is ambiguous. V was pared by 4 bases and J by 0 bases, with 7 bases between. In germline, CDR1 is ENHRY, CDR2 SYGVKD. CDR3 size: 13 residues. The CDR3 bases are TGTGCCATCAGTGCGGGCAGCTCCTACGAGCAGTACTTC. Its translation: CAISAGSSYEQYF.

In its sample, this clonotype was seen many times. DNA of the CDR3: TGCGCCAGCAGCCAAGATCTGGCAGCGGGGTTCTACAATGAGCAGTTCTTC. Translated, it gives CASSQDLAAGFYNEQFF. The chain has TRBV4-1 and TRBJ2-1; 7 bases are shared with TRBD2. Germline values: CDR1 MGHRA, CDR2 YSYEKL. CDR3 length equals 17 residues. The V segment lost 0 bases and the J segment 3 bases; nucleotides outside the gene matches: 8.

This clonotype was picked up a small number of times. This rearrangement joins TRBV11-2 to TRBJ2-2; 11 bases are a match to TRBD2. The CDR3 is made up of 15 amino acids. Germline assignment: CDR1 SGHAT and CDR2 FQNNGV. V shed 5 bases and J 6 bases; nucleotides not matched to a gene: 5. The CDR3 loop is CASSVAGLAAGELFF. DNA for the CDR3: TGTGCCAGCAGCGTCGCGGGACTAGCGGCCGGGGAGCTGTTTTTT.

This rearrangement joins TRBV29-1 to TRBJ1-3; TRBD1 agrees at 9 bases. Trimming removed 7 bases from V and 3 bases from J; junction bases left unmatched: 4. The CDR3 consists of 13 residues. Germline lookup yields CDR1 SQVTM and CDR2 ANQGSEA. The CDR3 region is CSARQGDGNTIYF. The CDR3, as DNA: TGCAGCGCCCGACAGGGGGATGGAAACACCATATATTTT.

The rearrangement uses TRBV4-1 and TRBJ2-2; 10 bases are a match to TRBD2. Trimming removed 3 bases from V and 8 bases from J; junction bases left unmatched: 9. This CDR3 is 16 amino acids long. CDR1 and CDR2 (germline): MGHRA, YSYEKL. CDR3 DNA: TGCGCCAGCAGCCACCTCAGCGGGGGGGCAACGGGGGAGCTGTTTTTT. Protein sequence: CASSHLSGGATGELFF.

The chain carries TRBV12-3 or TRBV12-4 and TRBJ2-7; tentatively, D is TRBD1 (6 bases). V was shortened by 5 bases and J by 2 bases, with 13 bases between the two germline ends. The CDR3 spans 14 residues. The DNA for the CDR3 is TGTGCCAGCAGTCCCGGGACATCACCCTACGAGCAGTACTTC. This sequence encodes CASSPGTSPYEQYF.

This clonotype was detected ten times or more. The genes are TRBV30 and TRBJ2-5; perhaps TRBD1 as D (6 bases). The CDR3 extends over 16 amino acids. Trimming removed 1 base at V and 1 base at J, with 16 bases between. Germline V CDR1 and CDR2: GTSNPN, SVGIG (reference sequence). DNA for the CDR3: TGTGCCTGGAGTGATACCACCGGGACATTCCAAGAGACCCAGTACTTC. It is translated as CAWSDTTGTFQETQYF.

There are many counts of this clonotype. The chain is built from TRBV7-6 and TRBJ2-3, with D perhaps TRBD2 (6 bases). Germline CDR1 SGHVS, CDR2 FNYEAQ. The CDR3 sequence is 14 residues long. Deletions cut 1 base from V and 6 bases from J, with 11 bases between. The CDR3 DNA is TGTGCCAGCAGCTTAGGTGGCGGGGCCGATACGCAGTATTTT. Encoded protein: CASSLGGGADTQYF.

This chain connects TRBV6-6 to TRBJ1-6; 8 positions match TRBD1. CDR1 MNHNY and CDR2 SVGAGI come from the germline V gene (reference sequence). V shed 0 bases, J shed 2 bases, and the junction held 12 bases outside the gene matches. The CDR3 extends over 20 amino acids. This chain's CDR3 is CASSYSGQGAETTYNSPLHF. The CDR3 DNA sequence: TGTGCCAGCAGTTACTCGGGTCAGGGGGCGGAAACTACCTATAATTCACCCCTCCACTTT.

This clonotype turned up a few times. The V and J genes are TRBV6-5 and TRBJ2-3; TRBD2 might be the D (6 bases). Trimming pared 2 bases from V and 2 bases from J, leaving 11 bases between. This CDR3 has 15 residues. The germline CDR1 and CDR2 sequences are MNHEY and SVGAGI. CDR3 loop: CASSYGGAATDTQYF. CDR3 in DNA: TGTGCCAGCAGTTACGGCGGGGCGGCCACAGATACGCAGTATTTT.

This rearrangement joins TRBV29-1 to TRBJ2-4, with 8 nucleotides matching TRBD1. CDR3 length: 15 residues. In germline, CDR1 is SQVTM, CDR2 ANQGSEA. J gave up 0 bases and V 6 bases, and 7 bases lay outside the gene matches. The CDR3 sequence is CSVHGQGLAKNIQYF. The CDR3 nucleotides are TGCAGCGTCCACGGACAGGGACTAGCCAAAAACATTCAGTACTTC.

The sample holds many counts of this clonotype. The genes are TRBV4-2 and TRBJ2-7; D gene ambiguous. CDR1 and CDR2 (germline): LGHNA, YNFKEQ. The V gene lost 0 bases and the J gene lost 3 bases, with 9 bases spanning the gap. The CDR3 covers 14 residues. CDR3 coding DNA: TGTGCCAGCAGCCAAGATGATAGACACTACGAGCAGTACTTC. Translating gives CASSQDDRHYEQYF.

This clonotype was seen ten or more times. The chain combines TRBV6-2 or TRBV6-3 with TRBJ2-3; D gene ambiguous. The germline V gene has CDR1 MNHEY and CDR2 SVGEGT. V shed 4 bases and J shed 6 bases, with 11 bases lying between them. The CDR3 consists of 13 residues. CDR3 protein: CASSSNEADTQYF. In nucleotides, the CDR3 is TGTGCCAGCAGTTCCAATGAGGCCGATACGCAGTATTTT.

The rearrangement joins TRBV7-8 to TRBJ2-4; weak D call: TRBD1 (8 bases). CDR1 SGHVS and CDR2 FQNEAQ come from the germline V gene. V lost 5 bases and J 8 bases, leaving 16 bases between the germline ends. This CDR3 has 14 amino acids. CDR3 in DNA: TGTGCCAGCAGCCCCTGGACAGGGAGGGACATTCAGTACTTC. It encodes CASSPWTGRDIQYF.

This chain joins TRBV6-2 or TRBV6-3 and TRBJ2-5; no clear D gene. The V gene's germline CDR1 is MNHEY and CDR2 SVGEGT. V lost 8 bases to trimming and J lost 6 bases, with 13 bases between them. This CDR3 has 12 residues. CDR3 in amino acids: CASEDHAKTQYF. In nucleotides, the CDR3 is TGTGCCAGCGAGGACCATGCGAAGACCCAGTACTTC.

J is TRBJ1-1 and V is TRBV12-3 or TRBV12-4, with 8 nucleotides matching TRBD1. The CDR3 length is 16 residues. Trimming at V came to 2 bases and at J to 4 bases, leaving 9 bases not matched to a gene. CDR3 protein: CASSLTPGGGGTEAFF. The DNA of the CDR3 is TGTGCCAGCAGTTTAACCCCAGGGGGCGGTGGCACTGAAGCTTTCTTT.

This sequence joins TRBV4-3 and TRBJ2-2; D unresolved. Germline V gene data show CDR1 as LGHNA and CDR2 as YSLEER. The CDR3 is 13 amino acids. Trimming removed 0 bases from V and 9 bases from J, with 8 bases in between. The CDR3 region is CASSQDGLRELFF. The CDR3, as DNA: TGCGCCAGCAGCCAAGATGGCCTTAGGGAGCTGTTTTTT.